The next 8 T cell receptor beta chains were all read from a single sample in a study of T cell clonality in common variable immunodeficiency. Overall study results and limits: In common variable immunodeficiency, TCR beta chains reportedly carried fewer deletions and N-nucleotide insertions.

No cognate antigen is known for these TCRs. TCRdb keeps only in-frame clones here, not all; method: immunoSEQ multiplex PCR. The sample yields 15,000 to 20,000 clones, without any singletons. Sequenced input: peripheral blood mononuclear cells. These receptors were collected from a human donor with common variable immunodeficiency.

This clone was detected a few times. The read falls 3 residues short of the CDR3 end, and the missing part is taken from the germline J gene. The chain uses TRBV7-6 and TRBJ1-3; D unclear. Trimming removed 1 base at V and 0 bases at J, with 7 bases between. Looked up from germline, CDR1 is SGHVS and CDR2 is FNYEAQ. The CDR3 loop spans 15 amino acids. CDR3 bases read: TGTGCCAGCAGCTTAGGGGCAGGCTCTGGAAACACC. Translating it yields CASSLGAGSGNT. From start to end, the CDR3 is CASSLGAGSGNTIYF.

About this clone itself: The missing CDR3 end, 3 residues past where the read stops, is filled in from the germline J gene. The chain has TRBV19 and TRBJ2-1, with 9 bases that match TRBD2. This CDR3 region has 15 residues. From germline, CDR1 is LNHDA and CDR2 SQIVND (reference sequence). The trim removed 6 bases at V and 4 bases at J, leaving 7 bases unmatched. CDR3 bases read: TGTGCCAGTAGCCGACTCGGACTAGCGTACAATGAG. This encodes CASSRLGLAYNE. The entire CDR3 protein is CASSRLGLAYNEQFF.

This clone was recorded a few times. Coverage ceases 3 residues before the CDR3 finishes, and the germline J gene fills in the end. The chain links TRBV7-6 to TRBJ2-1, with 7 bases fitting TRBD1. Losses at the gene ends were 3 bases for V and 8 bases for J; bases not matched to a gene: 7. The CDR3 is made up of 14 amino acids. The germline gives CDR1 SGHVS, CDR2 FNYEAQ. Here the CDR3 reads CASSLTGIFDEQFF. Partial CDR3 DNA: TGTGCCAGCAGCTTGACAGGGATATTTGATGAG. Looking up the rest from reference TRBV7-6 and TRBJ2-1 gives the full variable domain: GAGVSQSPRYKVTKRGQDVALRCDPISGHVSLYWYRQALGQGPEFLTYFNYEAQQDKSGLPNDRFSAERPEGSISTLTIQRTEQRDSAMYRCASSLTGIFDEQFFGPGTRLTVL.

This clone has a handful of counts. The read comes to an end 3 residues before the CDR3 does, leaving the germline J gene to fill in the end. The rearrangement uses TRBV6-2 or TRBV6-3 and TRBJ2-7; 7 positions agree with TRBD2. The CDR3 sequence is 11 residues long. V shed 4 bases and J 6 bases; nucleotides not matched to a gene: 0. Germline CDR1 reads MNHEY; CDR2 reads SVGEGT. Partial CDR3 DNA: TGTGCCAGCAGTTGGGGGGGCGAG. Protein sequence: CASSWGGE. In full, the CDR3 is CASSWGGEQYF.

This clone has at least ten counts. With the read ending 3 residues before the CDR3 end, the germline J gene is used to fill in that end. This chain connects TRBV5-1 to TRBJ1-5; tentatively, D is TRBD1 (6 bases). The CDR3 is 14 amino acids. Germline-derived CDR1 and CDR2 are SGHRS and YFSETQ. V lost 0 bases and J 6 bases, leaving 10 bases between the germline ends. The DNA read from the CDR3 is TGCGCCAGCAGCTTGGGTACAGGGCGTCAGCCC. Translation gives CASSLGTGRQP. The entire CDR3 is CASSLGTGRQPQHF.

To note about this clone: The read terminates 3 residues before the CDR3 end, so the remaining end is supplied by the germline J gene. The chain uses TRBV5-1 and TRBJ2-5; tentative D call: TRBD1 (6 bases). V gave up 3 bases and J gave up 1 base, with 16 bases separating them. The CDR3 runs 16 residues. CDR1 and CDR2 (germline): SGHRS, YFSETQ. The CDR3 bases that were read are TGCGCCAGCAGCTCGGCCGGGACATCTGTCCAAGAGACC. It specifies CASSSAGTSVQET. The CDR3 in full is CASSSAGTSVQETQYF.

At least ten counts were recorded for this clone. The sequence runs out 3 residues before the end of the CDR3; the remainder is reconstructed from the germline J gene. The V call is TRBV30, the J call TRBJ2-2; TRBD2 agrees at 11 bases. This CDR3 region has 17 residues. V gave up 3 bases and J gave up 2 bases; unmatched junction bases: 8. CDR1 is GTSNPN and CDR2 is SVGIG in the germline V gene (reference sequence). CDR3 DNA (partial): TGTGCCTGGAGCCCCCTAGCGGGGGGTCCTAACACCGGGGAG. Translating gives CAWSPLAGGPNTGE. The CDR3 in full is CAWSPLAGGPNTGELFF.

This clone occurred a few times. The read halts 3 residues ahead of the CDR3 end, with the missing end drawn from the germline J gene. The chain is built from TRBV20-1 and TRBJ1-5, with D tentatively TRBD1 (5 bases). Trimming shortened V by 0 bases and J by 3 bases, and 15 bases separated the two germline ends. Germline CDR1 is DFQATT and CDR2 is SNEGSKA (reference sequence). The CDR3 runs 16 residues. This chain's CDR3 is CSARDPIGRDNQPQHF. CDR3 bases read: TGCAGTGCTAGAGATCCGATAGGCAGGGACAATCAGCCC.